Sequencing of this T cell receptor beta chain was carried out in a study of neurological immune-mediated disorders. Turning to the study itself: In a group of some 35 multiple sclerosis patients, 31 had the relapsing-remitting type and 3 had the secondary progressive type.

V was trimmed by 7 bases and J by 0 bases, leaving 13 bases between them. The germline V gene encodes CDR1 SGHDT and CDR2 YYEEEE. The CDR3 extends over 14 amino acids. This clonotype was recorded at least ten times. For the unsorted libraries, 2 million PBMCs stored at -80 C served as input. The cDNA was generated through 5'RACE incorporating 10-nucleotide random UMIs. The yield of each sequencing run was over 200 million TCR-beta sequences from 15-18 subjects. TCRdb redid the calling of the 5' RACE reads with MiXCR, one entry per CDR3 protein. The table records 65,000 to 80,000 distinct CDR3 sequences, 4.5% to 6% of them present only once.

The gene calls are TRBV5-6 and TRBJ1-1; D ambiguous. The sequencing sample was made of PBMCs. The source of this sequence is a woman in her sixties or seventies with multiple sclerosis. CDR3 sequence reads: CASQYRQVNTEAFF. The CDR3, as DNA: TGTGCCAGCCAGTACCGTCAGGTGAACACTGAAGCTTTCTTT.